Shown below are 26 T cell receptor beta chains from a single sample sequenced in a study of technical replicates of blood from a few donors (dated by TCRdb to the late 2010s). Library preparation employed the immunoSEQ multiplex PCR assay. TCRdb's version of the immuneACCESS table is confined to in-frame rearrangements and falls short of the full clone set. An unresolved V gene accounts for under half of the shortfall where checked; the remainder is of unknown origin. The sample yields 70,000 to 95,000 clones; 85% to 95% were counted once. The ten largest account for 0.2% to 0.3% of the sample. What was sequenced was T cells isolated from PBMCs. The source of these receptors is a human donor in good health.

This rearrangement joins TRBV13 to TRBJ2-7; D is perhaps TRBD2 (5 bases). Germline V gene data show CDR1 as PRHDT and CDR2 as FYEKMQ (reference sequence). V shed 3 bases and J shed 7 bases, with 16 bases lying between them. The CDR3 has 14 amino acids. The CDR3, as DNA: TGTGCCAGCAGCTTCTACGGGGAATTTAGGGAGCAGTACTTC. Its translation is CASSFYGEFREQYF.

This chain uses TRBV7-2 with TRBJ2-5; D not resolved. The length of the CDR3 is 12 residues. Deletions cut 5 bases from V and 4 bases from J, with 8 bases between. The germline V gene has CDR1 SGHTA and CDR2 FQGNSA. CDR3 in DNA: TGTGCCAGCAGCGCCACTCGAGAGACCCAGTACTTC. Encoded protein: CASSATRETQYF.

The chain links TRBV9 to TRBJ2-1; D uncertain. The germline CDR1 and CDR2 sequences are SGDLS and YYNGEE. V dropped 0 bases and J dropped 11 bases, with 18 bases sitting between them. The CDR3 length is 15 residues. CDR3 sequence reads: CASSVDGSGSNKQFF. Written as DNA, the CDR3 is TGTGCCAGCAGCGTAGACGGATCGGGTAGCAACAAGCAGTTCTTC.

This clone came up once. The sample has other DNA sequences that encode this CDR3 too. This chain links TRBV28 with TRBJ2-7, with D unresolved. This CDR3 is built from 11 residues. The germline V gene encodes CDR1 MDHEN and CDR2 SYDVKM. Trimming removed 4 bases at V and 3 bases at J, with 4 bases between. The CDR3 region is CASSSYYEQYF. CDR3 nucleotide sequence: TGTGCCAGCAGTTCTTACTACGAGCAGTACTTC.

V is TRBV9 and J is TRBJ1-2, with 9 positions matching TRBD1. CDR3 length: 15 residues. V gave up 0 bases and J gave up 6 bases; unmatched junction bases: 6. Germline assignment: CDR1 SGDLS and CDR2 YYNGEE. The CDR3 coding sequence is TGTGCCAGCAGCGTAGACGACAGGGGGAACGATGGCTACACCTTC. This gives the protein CASSVDDRGNDGYTF.

V gene TRBV6-1 combines with J gene TRBJ1-3, with 8 positions matching TRBD1. V was pared by 2 bases and J by 0 bases, with 12 bases of the junction left unmatched. Germline V lookup: CDR1 MNHNS, CDR2 SASEGT. The CDR3 is made up of 19 amino acids. CDR3 protein: CASSERTTGEGFSGNTIYF. The CDR3 bases are TGTGCCAGCAGTGAAAGAACGACAGGGGAGGGATTCTCTGGAAACACCATATATTTT.

J is TRBJ2-4 and V is TRBV2; TRBD1 might be the D (5 bases). CDR1 SNHLY and CDR2 FYNNEI come from the germline V gene. The CDR3 contains 15 residues. V shed 4 bases and J shed 1 base, with 11 bases lying between them. This chain's CDR3 is CASSAQGAAKNIQYF. DNA for the CDR3: TGTGCCAGCAGTGCGCAGGGCGCCGCCAAAAACATTCAGTACTTC.

This clone came up once. J is TRBJ1-1 and V is TRBV7-3, with D possibly matching TRBD1 (6 bases). This CDR3 region has 16 residues. The germline CDR1 and CDR2 sequences are SGHTA and FQGTGA. V was clipped by 5 bases and J by 4 bases, with 20 bases between them. Written as DNA, the CDR3 is TGTGCCAGCAGCCCACAACCTTACATACAGGGCACTGAAGCTTTCTTT. This codes for CASSPQPYIQGTEAFF.

In this sample, this clone turned up once. CDR3 protein: CASSRQANSNQPQHF. CDR3 sequence (DNA): TGTGCCAGCTCACGCCAGGCTAATAGCAATCAGCCCCAGCATTTT. The chain has TRBV18 and TRBJ1-5; D is uncertain. This CDR3 is 15 amino acids long. Germline V CDR1 and CDR2: KGHSH, LQKENI. V was pared by 4 bases and J by 0 bases, with 10 bases between. Using reference TRBV18 and TRBJ1-5 for the parts outside the CDR3, the full variable domain is NAGVMQNPRHLVRRRGQEARLRCSPMKGHSHVYWYRQLPEEGLKFMVYLQKENIIDESGMPKERFSAEFPKEGPSILRIQQVVRGDSAAYFCASSRQANSNQPQHFGDGTRLSIL.

This chain connects TRBV10-3 to TRBJ1-2, with D possibly TRBD1 on 6 matching bases. This CDR3 spans 13 amino acids. Trimming took off 0 bases at V and 6 bases at J, with 8 bases between the two ends. Germline assignment: CDR1 ENHRY and CDR2 SYGVKD. DNA for the CDR3: TGTGCCATCAGTGAGTCGACAGGACATGGCTACACCTTC. This gives the protein CAISESTGHGYTF.

V usage is TRBV10-3 and J usage is TRBJ2-7; 7 nucleotides match TRBD1. Germline V gene sequence: CDR1 ENHRY, CDR2 SYGVKD. This CDR3 spans 18 amino acids. Trimming took 0 bases from V and 2 from J; bases not matched to a gene: 13. The CDR3 reads CAISESLGTESITYEQYF. DNA of the CDR3: TGTGCCATCAGTGAGTCCTTGGGGACAGAATCGATCACCTACGAGCAGTACTTC.

The chain combines TRBV6-4 with TRBJ2-3; 8 bases align to TRBD2. This CDR3 spans 14 amino acids. The germline CDR1 and CDR2 sequences are MRHNA and SNTAGT. With 4 bases clipped from V and 1 base from J, the junction kept 1 base outside the gene matches. The CDR3 here is CASSVSGGTDTQYF. The CDR3 DNA sequence: TGTGCCAGCAGTGTTAGCGGGGGCACAGATACGCAGTATTTT.

The chain employs TRBV11-1 and TRBJ2-5, with 8 bases matching TRBD1. The CDR3 is 16 amino acids. After removal of 2 bases from V and 0 bases from J, the junction contained 5 bases not matched to a gene. Germline-derived CDR1 and CDR2 are SGHAT and FQDESV (reference sequence). The CDR3: CASSLSTGGNQETQYF. DNA of the CDR3: TGTGCCAGCAGCTTAAGCACAGGGGGGAACCAAGAGACCCAGTACTTC.

This chain connects TRBV6-6 to TRBJ1-6; TRBD1 matches at 8 bases. This CDR3 is 14 amino acids long. In germline, CDR1 is MNHNY, CDR2 SVGAGI (reference sequence). The junction had 3 bases not matched to a gene; V was cut back by 6 bases and J by 5 bases. The CDR3 nucleotides are TGTGCCAGCAGCGGACAGGGAGATAATTCACCCCTCCACTTT. Amino acid sequence: CASSGQGDNSPLHF.

Worth noting for this clone: An end of the junction does not agree with germline; a read error may underlie this. CDR3 coding DNA: TGCGCCAGCAGACAAGCCGGGGGGGCCAGAACCGGGGAGCTGTTTTTT. Its protein product is CASRQAGGARTGELFF. V is TRBV4-1 and J is TRBJ2-2; 8 positions match TRBD2. The germline V gene has CDR1 MGHRA and CDR2 YSYEKL. CDR3 length: 16 amino acids.

CDR3 sequence (DNA): TGTGCAAGTGGCACAGGGGTATATCTTCCAGACTTC. Translating gives CASGTGVYLPDF. This chain connects TRBV12-2 to TRBJ2-5; the table's D call of TRBD1 was not tested on the DNA. TRBV12-2 is shown as a pseudogene. CDR3 length equals 12 residues.

The chain is built from TRBV5-1 and TRBJ2-6; D is perhaps TRBD1 (6 bases). V was clipped by 5 bases and J by 0 bases, with 12 bases between them. This CDR3 comprises 16 residues. Germline V CDR1 and CDR2: SGHRS, YFSETQ. CDR3 sequence: CASSQTGNSGANVLTF. CDR3 nucleotide sequence: TGCGCCAGCAGTCAGACAGGTAACTCTGGGGCCAACGTCCTGACTTTC.

The V call is TRBV7-9, the J call TRBJ1-2, with 7 bases matching TRBD1. Looked up from germline, CDR1 is SEHNR and CDR2 is FQNEAQ (reference sequence). V lost 3 bases and J lost 3; bases outside the gene matches: 7. The CDR3 is made up of 15 amino acids. In DNA form, the CDR3 reads TGTGCCAGCAGCTTCGGTCCGGGACAGTACTATGGCTACACCTTC. Residues: CASSFGPGQYYGYTF.

The V and J genes are TRBV28 and TRBJ2-5, with a tentative D call TRBD2 (5 bases). V gave up 7 bases and J gave up 0 bases, with 9 bases separating them. This CDR3 region has 13 residues. The germline V gene has CDR1 MDHEN and CDR2 SYDVKM. In DNA, the CDR3 is TGTGCCAGCACCAAGACTAACCAAGAGACCCAGTACTTC. Protein: CASTKTNQETQYF.

The chain recombines TRBV27 with TRBJ1-6; perhaps TRBD1 as D (5 bases). The CDR3 runs 16 residues. The V end was cut by 8 bases, the J end by 7 bases, with 21 bases between. Germline CDR1 is MNHEY and CDR2 is SMNVEV (reference sequence). The CDR3, as DNA: TGTGCCAGCCTGGACATACGATGGGGTTGGAATTCACCCCTCCACTTT. It is translated as CASLDIRWGWNSPLHF.

This chain connects TRBV28 to TRBJ1-2, with 11 bases matching TRBD1. The length of the CDR3 is 18 residues. Germline trimming cut 5 bases from V and 1 base from J; bases unmatched to any gene: 12. CDR1 and CDR2 from the germline V gene are MDHEN and SYDVKM. CDR3 region: CASSPRWTGGKGNYGYTF. The CDR3 DNA is TGTGCCAGCAGTCCCCGTTGGACAGGGGGCAAGGGTAACTATGGCTACACCTTC.

The rearrangement uses TRBV19 and TRBJ2-1, with 8 bases that match TRBD1. Trimming cost V 5 bases and J 0 bases; bases outside gene matches: 6. The CDR3 length is 16 residues. The V gene's germline CDR1 is LNHDA and CDR2 SQIVND (reference sequence). CDR3 sequence (DNA): TGTGCCAGTAGTCCTACAGGGGGAAGCTCCTACAATGAGCAGTTCTTC. As protein: CASSPTGGSSYNEQFF.

The V and J genes are TRBV15 and TRBJ1-2, with TRBD1 as a possible D gene (5 bases). The CDR3 loop spans 14 amino acids. Deletions cut 1 base from V and 10 bases from J, with 16 bases between. Germline-derived CDR1 and CDR2 are LNHNV and YYDKDF (reference sequence). CDR3: CATSRGGDSLFYTF. DNA of the CDR3: TGTGCCACCAGCAGAGGGGGGGACTCACTATTCTACACCTTC.

The gene calls are TRBV27 and TRBJ2-7; no reliable D call. V was shortened by 5 bases and J by 4 bases, with 6 bases between the two germline ends. Germline assignment: CDR1 MNHEY and CDR2 SMNVEV (reference sequence). CDR3 length equals 11 residues. CDR3 nucleotides: TGTGCCAGCAGTCACGCGTACGAGCAGTACTTC. It specifies CASSHAYEQYF.

V is TRBV2 and J is TRBJ1-2; 11 bases are a match to TRBD1. Germline values: CDR1 SNHLY, CDR2 FYNNEI. The V gene end was trimmed by 7 bases and the J gene end by 2 bases; junction bases not matched to a gene: 12. This CDR3 is built from 17 residues. The CDR3 region is CASTPGQGAVINYGYTF. The CDR3 coding sequence is TGTGCCAGCACTCCCGGACAGGGGGCTGTAATAAACTATGGCTACACCTTC.

This clone appeared a few times. The chain has TRBV28 and TRBJ1-1, with a weak D call TRBD1 (6 bases). V was shortened by 7 bases and J by 5 bases, with 11 bases between the two germline ends. The CDR3 runs 12 residues. Germline assignment: CDR1 MDHEN and CDR2 SYDVKM. In nucleotides, the CDR3 is TGTGCCAGCATGGGGGCGAGGACTGAAGCTTTCTTT. Its translation is CASMGARTEAFF.